This is a list of T cell receptor beta chains from one sample in a study of blood T cells in healthy people across ages. MiXCR was run by TCRdb on the 5' RACE reads, yielding one entry per CDR3 protein. The sample lists over 1,200,000 distinct CDR3 sequences, roughly 60% occurring once. The specimen sequenced was blood. All receptors come from a man younger than 35 in good health. Both conserved end residues are part of each CDR3. Each record gives: J gene, V gene, CDR3 protein.

J: TRBJ2-7
V: TRBV7-8
CDR3: CASSLESLNYEQYF

J: TRBJ2-1
V: TRBV5-4
CDR3: CASSSGTGRSYNEQFF

J: TRBJ2-6
V: TRBV7-2
CDR3: CASSLPYRGRTGANVLTF

J: TRBJ2-5
V: TRBV7-2
CDR3: CASSAQGLPRETQYF

J: TRBJ2-7
V: TRBV7-2
CDR3: CASSLVVPGQGNSYEQYF

J: TRBJ1-1
V: TRBV7-9
CDR3: CASSLIAGVETEAFF

J: TRBJ2-1
V: TRBV20-1
CDR3: CSPGIEQASEQFF

J: TRBJ2-7
V: TRBV5-1
CDR3: CASSLAETSGGSYEQYF

J: TRBJ2-1
V: TRBV7-2
CDR3: CASSLDTAASYNEQFF

J: NA
V: TRBV10-3
CDR3: CAISWDRAGETQYF

J: TRBJ1-1
V: TRBV13
CDR3: CASSSRTGDLNTEAFF

J: TRBJ2-3
V: TRBV20-1
CDR3: CSAVSGLAGTDTQYF

J: TRBJ2-7
V: TRBV20-1
CDR3: CSARAQRGTYEQYF

J: TRBJ2-7
V: TRBV27
CDR3: CASSFGDSVAYEQYF

J: TRBJ1-1
V: TRBV27
CDR3: CASSPIVGTEAFF

J: TRBJ2-3
V: TRBV7-2
CDR3: CASSLLSGGPDTRYF

J: TRBJ2-2
V: TRBV4-3
CDR3: CASSQDISGVSTGELFF

J: TRBJ2-6
V: TRBV10-2
CDR3: CASQASTGTDSSGANVLTF

J: TRBJ2-1
V: TRBV4-2
CDR3: CASSHPTDVIQQFF

J: TRBJ2-7
V: TRBV4-1
CDR3: CASSQGTGASYEQYF

J: TRBJ2-1
V: TRBV20-1
CDR3: CSARPAGRGSTNEQFF

J: TRBJ2-6
V: TRBV12-3/TRBV12-4
CDR3: CASGQGDSGANVLTF

J: TRBJ2-7
V: TRBV27
CDR3: CASSLSSTSYEQYF

J: TRBJ2-3
V: TRBV4-3
CDR3: CASSQGTGRDTQYF

J: TRBJ1-1
V: TRBV4-2
CDR3: CASSQDGQRMNTEAFF

J: TRBJ2-5
V: TRBV20-1
CDR3: CSARVFPTGLWEETQYF

J: NA
V: TRBV2
CDR3: CASAILVRGLGETQYF

J: TRBJ2-7
V: TRBV11-2
CDR3: CASTRLAGVYEQYF

J: TRBJ2-1
V: TRBV24-1
CDR3: CATSDRTGTEQFF

J: TRBJ1-1
V: TRBV5-1
CDR3: CASSLVANLNTEAFF

J: TRBJ2-3
V: TRBV12-3/TRBV12-4
CDR3: CASSPGGPSTDTQYF

J: TRBJ1-4
V: TRBV12-3/TRBV12-4
CDR3: CASSLRRPEKLFF

J: NA
V: TRBV27
CDR3: CASLTRQGKLTEQYF

J: TRBJ2-7
V: TRBV7-2
CDR3: CASSLWEGQGSYEQYF

J: TRBJ2-5
V: TRBV20-1
CDR3: CSARQGGTQYF

J: TRBJ1-5
V: TRBV20-1
CDR3: CSAGMKTGGGQPQHF

J: TRBJ1-4
V: TRBV27
CDR3: CASSFLGRTNEKLFF

J: TRBJ2-3
V: TRBV4-2
CDR3: CVSSPKTRWDTQYF

J: TRBJ2-7
V: TRBV20-1
CDR3: CSARAIAGGYEQYF

J: TRBJ1-2
V: TRBV4-3
CDR3: CASSLGMGDYGYTF

J: TRBJ1-2
V: TRBV11-2
CDR3: CASSLVRDTGNYGYTF

J: TRBJ2-5
V: TRBV3-1
CDR3: CASSPGQPKAAGVVETQYF

J: TRBJ1-6
V: TRBV4-1
CDR3: CASSQLRSSYNSPLHF

J: NA
V: TRBV5-1
CDR3: CASSGLAGTLYEQYF